A single sample is the source of the 30 T cell receptor beta chains below, sequenced in a study of siplizumab effects on memory and regulatory T cells. Data came from immunoSEQ multiplex PCR; TCRdb stores just in-frame clones and leaves some out. The top ten clones hold around 0.68% of a sample with some 97,000 clones, 92% of them seen once. The sequencing sample was made of Tregs sorted from blood. The receptor source for this set is a human donor in good health.

The genes are TRBV2 and TRBJ1-4, with 9 nucleotides matching TRBD1. Germline assignment: CDR1 SNHLY and CDR2 FYNNEI. V lost 7 bases and J lost 7; bases outside the gene matches: 4. The CDR3 extends over 13 amino acids. CDR3: CASTRTGVEKLFF. The CDR3 region has the DNA TGTGCCAGCACTAGGACAGGGGTTGAAAAACTGTTTTTT.

The CDR3 DNA reads as TGTGCCTGGAGTGTACGTGACTATGGCTACACCTTC. Translated, it gives CAWSVRDYGYTF. The chain combines TRBV30 with TRBJ1-2; D not resolved. Germline-derived CDR1 and CDR2 are GTSNPN and SVGIG (reference sequence). CDR3 length: 12 amino acids. Trimming removed 0 bases at V and 3 bases at J, with 5 bases between.

The J gene is TRBJ1-3, the V gene TRBV30; no firm D call. V lost 3 bases and J 0 bases, leaving 15 bases between the germline ends. Germline assignment: CDR1 GTSNPN and CDR2 SVGIG (reference sequence). This CDR3 has 16 amino acids. The CDR3 DNA reads as TGTGCCTGGAGCGCGGCACAGCCTTACTCTGGAAACACCATATATTTT. Its translation: CAWSAAQPYSGNTIYF.

The chain has TRBV7-2 and TRBJ2-6, with D possibly being TRBD2 (5 bases). Germline values: CDR1 SGHTA, CDR2 FQGNSA. The CDR3 is made up of 18 amino acids. V lost 2 bases and J lost 0, with 14 bases in between. The CDR3 sequence is CASSLFAGTSSGANVLTF. The CDR3 DNA reads TGTGCCAGCAGCTTATTCGCGGGTACCAGCTCTGGGGCCAACGTCCTGACTTTC.

CDR3 nucleotide sequence: TGCGCCAGCAGCCAGGGGCAGGTTAACACAGATACGCAGTATTTT. Its translation: CASSQGQVNTDTQYF. The chain is built from TRBV4-1 and TRBJ2-3; maybe TRBD1 (5 bases). Trimming took 3 bases from V and 2 from J, leaving 12 bases between them. Germline CDR1 MGHRA, CDR2 YSYEKL. The CDR3 sequence is 15 residues long.

Here the CDR3 DNA reads TGTGCCAGCATGAGGGGCTGGCGGGAGACCCAGTACTTC. This translates into CASMRGWRETQYF. The chain couples TRBV2 to TRBJ2-5; either TRBD1 or TRBD2 may fit D (5 bases each). V was trimmed by 7 bases and J by 5 bases, leaving 14 bases between them. In germline, CDR1 is SNHLY, CDR2 FYNNEI. This CDR3 contains 13 residues.

V and J are TRBV5-1 and TRBJ2-7; 9 nucleotides agree with TRBD2. V was pared by 5 bases and J by 6 bases, with 9 bases of the junction left unmatched. Germline-derived CDR1 and CDR2 are SGHRS and YFSETQ. This CDR3 spans 14 amino acids. CDR3 sequence: CASRLAGEYSEQYF. The CDR3 coding sequence is TGCGCCAGCAGGTTAGCGGGAGAGTACTCCGAGCAGTACTTC.

J is TRBJ1-3 and V is TRBV11-2; possible D gene TRBD1, 5 bases. The CDR3 has 16 amino acids. Trimming took 0 bases from V and 2 from J, leaving 11 bases between them. Per germline, CDR1 SGHAT and CDR2 FQNNGV. The CDR3 DNA follows: TGTGCCAGCAGCTTAGATCTCAGGGATGCTGGAAACACCATATATTTT. It codes for CASSLDLRDAGNTIYF.

This chain links TRBV7-6 with TRBJ2-3, with D tentatively TRBD1 or TRBD2 (5 bases each). The germline gives CDR1 SGHVS, CDR2 FNYEAQ. This CDR3 has 16 residues. V lost 2 bases and J 3 bases, leaving 15 bases between the germline ends. CDR3 region: CASSLYGGMLTDTQYF. CDR3 in DNA: TGTGCCAGCAGCTTATATGGGGGAATGTTGACAGATACGCAGTATTTT. Filled out from reference TRBV7-6 and TRBJ2-3, the complete variable domain reads GAGVSQSPRYKVTKRGQDVALRCDPISGHVSLYWYRQALGQGPEFLTYFNYEAQQDKSGLPNDRFSAERPEGSISTLTIQRTEQRDSAMYRCASSLYGGMLTDTQYFGPGTRLTVL.

The chain recombines TRBV5-5 with TRBJ2-6, with 8 bases aligning to TRBD1. With 7 bases clipped from V and 0 bases from J, the junction kept 12 bases outside the gene matches. CDR1 is SGHKS, CDR2 YYEKEE, per germline (reference sequence). This CDR3 has 18 residues. Written as DNA, the CDR3 is TGTGCCAGCGGCAATACAGGGGGGCGGTTCTCTGGGGCCAACGTCCTGACTTTC. It yields the protein CASGNTGGRFSGANVLTF.

The genes are TRBV9 and TRBJ2-2, with unresolved D. CDR3 length: 12 amino acids. V was shortened by 6 bases and J by 1 base, with 4 bases between the two germline ends. Germline CDR1 SGDLS, CDR2 YYNGEE. Written as DNA, the CDR3 is TGTGCCAGCACAGAGAACACCGGGGAGCTGTTTTTT. Translation: CASTENTGELFF.

The rearrangement uses TRBV5-4 and TRBJ1-1; 8 bases map to TRBD1. J gave up 5 bases and V 4 bases, and 7 bases lay outside the gene matches. The CDR3 runs to 14 residues. Germline CDR1 is SGHNT and CDR2 is YYREEE (reference sequence). CDR3 nucleotide sequence: TGTGCCAGCAGCCGCGGACAGGGAAAAACTGAAGCTTTCTTT. Amino acid sequence: CASSRGQGKTEAFF.

The genes are TRBV4-2 and TRBJ2-1; a weak D match, TRBD2 (6 bases). Per the germline V gene, CDR1 is LGHNA and CDR2 is YNFKEQ. Deletions cut 1 base from V and 3 bases from J, with 13 bases between. This CDR3 has 16 residues. CDR3 coding DNA: TGTGCCAGCAGCCAAGGGGTGGAGGGAGTCTACAATGAGCAGTTCTTC. Its protein product is CASSQGVEGVYNEQFF.

The gene calls are TRBV6-5 and TRBJ1-2, with a possible D match to TRBD1 (5 bases). The CDR3 runs to 13 residues. Trimming took off 6 bases at V and 1 base at J, with 9 bases between the two ends. CDR1 and CDR2 from the germline V gene are MNHEY and SVGAGI. The CDR3 coding sequence is TGTGCCAGCAGCAGAGACAGTAACTATGGCTACACCTTC. This translates into CASSRDSNYGYTF.

The rearrangement links TRBV5-1 to TRBJ2-5, with 7 bases identical to TRBD1. The germline V gene has CDR1 SGHRS and CDR2 YFSETQ. J lost 4 bases, V lost 2 bases, and 5 bases had no gene match. The CDR3 covers 14 residues. CDR3 sequence (DNA): TGCGCCAGCAGCTTCGGACAGGTGGGAGAGACCCAGTACTTC. This codes for CASSFGQVGETQYF.

The V and J genes are TRBV10-3 and TRBJ1-2, with 8 bases aligning to TRBD1. The CDR3 is made up of 13 amino acids. The germline gives CDR1 ENHRY, CDR2 SYGVKD. The J segment lost 4 bases and the V segment lost 7 bases, leaving 5 bases of the junction unmatched. In nucleotides, the CDR3 is TGTGCCATCACCCTAGACAGGGGCTATGGCTACACCTTC. Amino acid sequence: CAITLDRGYGYTF.

The CDR3 sequence: CASSFPGTGAGELFF. The DNA of the CDR3 is TGTGCCAGCAGCTTCCCCGGGACAGGGGCCGGGGAGCTGTTTTTT. The rearrangement links TRBV5-5 to TRBJ2-2; 10 nucleotides line up with TRBD1. Looked up from germline, CDR1 is SGHKS and CDR2 is YYEKEE (reference sequence). V shed 2 bases and J 6 bases; nucleotides not matched to a gene: 4. The CDR3 is 15 amino acids.

This rearrangement joins TRBV7-6 to TRBJ2-3; 8 bases are shared with TRBD1. Germline CDR1 and CDR2: SGHVS and FNYEAQ. J was trimmed by 1 base and V by 1 base; bases with no gene match: 4. This CDR3 is 16 amino acids long. CDR3 loop: CASSLDSTGGTDTQYF. In nucleotides, the CDR3 is TGTGCCAGCAGCTTAGACTCGACAGGGGGCACAGATACGCAGTATTTT.

The chain uses TRBV10-3 and TRBJ2-3, with 10 bases matching TRBD1. The CDR3 consists of 13 residues. V shed 7 bases and J 8 bases; nucleotides not matched to a gene: 6. Germline loops: CDR1 ENHRY, CDR2 SYGVKD. The CDR3 bases are TGTGCCATCAAGGACAGGGGGGAGGGTACGCAGTATTTT. Protein: CAIKDRGEGTQYF.

The chain carries TRBV19 and TRBJ1-1; TRBD1 might be the D (5 bases). The CDR3 sequence is 15 residues long. Trimming left V 2 bases short and J 2 bases short, with 12 bases between. The germline V gene encodes CDR1 LNHDA and CDR2 SQIVND (reference sequence). As DNA, the CDR3 is TGTGCCAGTAGTATAACCAGGGCCATAAACACTGAAGCTTTCTTT. This codes for CASSITRAINTEAFF.

The chain links TRBV11-2 to TRBJ2-2; TRBD2 matches 9 bases. The CDR3 contains 18 residues. Looked up from germline, CDR1 is SGHAT and CDR2 is FQNNGV. V was clipped by 5 bases and J by 4 bases; unmatched bases: 14. The CDR3 reads CASSPGEREAGVTGELFF. Written as DNA, the CDR3 is TGTGCCAGCAGCCCTGGGGAGCGGGAGGCCGGTGTCACCGGGGAGCTGTTTTTT.

The genes are TRBV10-1 and TRBJ2-3; no clear D. CDR1 WNHNN and CDR2 SYGVQD come from the germline V gene (reference sequence). CDR3 size: 15 residues. V was cut by 2 bases and J by 5 bases, with 14 bases left in between. This CDR3 is CASSEGPVREDTQYF. In DNA, the CDR3 is TGCGCCAGCAGTGAGGGACCGGTTCGAGAAGATACGCAGTATTTT.

The genes are TRBV7-2 and TRBJ2-7, with 7 bases fitting TRBD2. The CDR3 consists of 15 residues. Per germline, CDR1 SGHTA and CDR2 FQGNSA. Unmatched junction bases numbered 7, after V lost 5 bases and J lost 0 bases. The CDR3, as DNA: TGTGCCAGCAGCCCTCAAAGCGGGGTCTCCTACGAGCAGTACTTC. This gives the protein CASSPQSGVSYEQYF.

The rearrangement joins TRBV4-1 to TRBJ1-6; the D is unclear. This CDR3 region has 15 residues. Trimming cost V 0 bases and J 6 bases, with 9 bases left between them. Germline values: CDR1 MGHRA, CDR2 YSYEKL. The CDR3 DNA is TGCGCCAGCAGCCAAGATTGGTCCCTTAATTCACCCCTCCACTTT. Translated, it gives CASSQDWSLNSPLHF.

The chain carries TRBV5-1 and TRBJ2-6; D gene uncertain. The CDR3 loop spans 13 amino acids. V lost 5 bases to trimming and J lost 4 bases, with 7 bases between them. Germline values: CDR1 SGHRS, CDR2 YFSETQ. The CDR3 protein is CASRVSGANVLTF. The CDR3 DNA is TGCGCCAGCAGAGTTTCCGGGGCCAACGTCCTGACTTTC.

This chain connects TRBV7-2 to TRBJ2-5; D is undetermined. V gave up 3 bases and J gave up 4 bases, with 12 bases separating them. The CDR3 sequence is 14 residues long. Per germline, CDR1 SGHTA and CDR2 FQGNSA. CDR3 residues: CASSFMGLGETQYF. As DNA, the CDR3 is TGTGCCAGCAGCTTCATGGGGTTAGGAGAGACCCAGTACTTC.

V usage is TRBV7-3 and J usage is TRBJ2-1, with TRBD1 matching 10 bases. Trimming removed 3 bases from V and 2 bases from J; junction bases left unmatched: 1. This CDR3 has 15 amino acids. The germline gives CDR1 SGHTA, CDR2 FQGTGA. The CDR3 here is CASSFGTGAYNEQFF. For the CDR3, the DNA is TGTGCCAGCAGCTTTGGGACAGGGGCCTACAATGAGCAGTTCTTC.

This chain links TRBV7-9 with TRBJ1-2; 7 nucleotides agree with TRBD1. Germline CDR1 SEHNR, CDR2 FQNEAQ (reference sequence). The CDR3 covers 16 residues. Trimming took 8 bases from V and 2 from J; bases not matched to a gene: 14. CDR3 region: CASLRSAGQINYGYTF. CDR3 bases: TGTGCCAGCCTACGAAGTGCGGGACAGATCAACTATGGCTACACCTTC.

V gene TRBV4-2 combines with J gene TRBJ1-2, with no clear D. Deletions cut 0 bases from V and 3 bases from J, with 5 bases between. Germline CDR1 and CDR2: LGHNA and YNFKEQ. The CDR3 has 13 residues. CDR3 amino acids: CASSQDQDYGYTF. The CDR3, as DNA: TGTGCCAGCAGCCAAGATCAGGACTATGGCTACACCTTC.

This chain links TRBV28 with TRBJ1-4; D ambiguous. There are 14 residues in the CDR3. Between the trimmed V and J ends, which lost 8 bases and 5 bases, there was a span of 15 bases. Looked up from germline, CDR1 is MDHEN and CDR2 is SYDVKM. The CDR3 DNA reads TGTGCCAGCGGGCCTCGGGTTGGCAATGAAAAACTGTTTTTT. Translating gives CASGPRVGNEKLFF.